The 17 T cell receptor beta chains presented below share a single source sample, sequenced in a study of shared clonotypes between healthy human individuals (dated by TCRdb to the early 2020s). Libraries were built with the immunoSEQ multiplex PCR assay. Not all clones reach the TCRdb copy of this immuneACCESS table, which keeps in-frame sequences only. Checked studies attribute under half of the gap to unresolved V genes and leave the rest unexplained. Present in this sample are about 2.1 million clones, 85% to 95% of which were seen just once. The ten biggest clones cover 1.7% of the sample. For the CD8 naive samples, CD45RO-negative cells were positively selected for CCR7, yielding a CD45RA+CCR7+ population from which TemRA cells were excluded. Sequenced sample: naive CD8+ T cells from PBMCs. The cell subset or site label here, explained by the study, means: CD45RA+CCR7+. Source of these receptors: a young man in good health. Some clones in this sample may be carry-over from other donors' samples.

The CDR3 nucleotides read TGTGCCAGCAGCTCAGCGGTGAGCTCCTACAATGAGCAGTTCTTC. Translating gives CASSSAVSSYNEQFF. This chain links TRBV7-9 with TRBJ2-1, with D perhaps matching TRBD2 (5 bases). CDR1 SEHNR and CDR2 FQNEAQ come from the germline V gene (reference sequence). This CDR3 is built from 15 residues. Deletions cut 4 bases from V and 0 bases from J, with 10 bases between.

The CDR3 DNA reads TGTGCCAGCAGCCCAGACGGGCAGGGGCAGTTCTTC. Protein product: CASSPDGQGQFF. The chain joins TRBV7-3 to TRBJ2-1; D possibly corresponds to TRBD1 (5 bases). Between the trimmed V and J ends, which lost 5 bases and 12 bases, there was a span of 14 bases. The CDR3 sequence is 12 residues long. Germline V gives CDR1 SGHTA, CDR2 FQGTGA.

This clone has a handful of counts. The rearrangement joins TRBV7-9 to TRBJ1-1, with a tentative D call TRBD1 (6 bases). This CDR3 contains 14 residues. Looked up from germline, CDR1 is SEHNR and CDR2 is FQNEAQ (reference sequence). V was pared by 5 bases and J by 7 bases, with 17 bases between. The CDR3, as DNA: TGTGCCAGCAGCCCATTCGTTGGGGGCCGTGAAGCTTTCTTT. Protein sequence: CASSPFVGGREAFF.

The chain carries TRBV27 and TRBJ2-1; weak D call: TRBD1 (5 bases). In germline, CDR1 is MNHEY, CDR2 SMNVEV (reference sequence). This CDR3 is built from 16 residues. Trimming took off 1 base at V and 3 bases at J, with 13 bases between the two ends. CDR3 sequence reads: CASSLLMGRDYNEQFF. The CDR3 nucleotides are TGTGCCAGCAGTTTATTAATGGGCAGGGACTACAATGAGCAGTTCTTC.

This clone appeared a few times. The rearrangement joins TRBV11-2 to TRBJ2-7, with D maybe TRBD1 (6 bases). V lost 4 bases to trimming and J lost 0 bases, with 10 bases between them. Germline CDR1 SGHAT, CDR2 FQNNGV. This CDR3 comprises 14 residues. The chain's CDR3 is CASSSRDNSYEQYF. The CDR3 nucleotides are TGTGCCAGCAGCTCCCGGGACAACTCCTACGAGCAGTACTTC.

This rearrangement joins TRBV11-2 to TRBJ1-1; 7 nucleotides agree with TRBD1. This CDR3 region has 14 residues. The germline gives CDR1 SGHAT, CDR2 FQNNGV. V lost 5 bases and J lost 8; bases outside the gene matches: 11. The DNA of the CDR3 is TGTGCCAGCAGCCCTCAGGACAGGATGCGAGAAGCTTTCTTT. Translation: CASSPQDRMREAFF. Variable domain in full (rest from reference TRBV11-2 and TRBJ1-1): EAGVAQSPRYKIIEKRQSVAFWCNPISGHATLYWYQQILGQGPKLLIQFQNNGVVDDSQLPKDRFSAERLKGVDSTLKIQPAKLEDSAVYLCASSPQDRMREAFFGQGTRLTVV.

The chain is built from TRBV2 and TRBJ2-7; D might be TRBD1 (6 bases). Trimming left V 7 bases short and J 5 bases short, with 15 bases between. The CDR3 totals 13 residues. Germline V gives CDR1 SNHLY, CDR2 FYNNEI. CDR3: CASMRQGRDEQYF. CDR3 sequence (DNA): TGTGCCAGCATGAGGCAGGGGAGAGACGAGCAGTACTTC.

The chain employs TRBV7-2 and TRBJ2-5; no firm D call. The CDR3 is 15 amino acids. Germline loops: CDR1 SGHTA, CDR2 FQGNSA. Trimming left V 3 bases short and J 2 bases short, with 13 bases between. CDR3 protein: CASSFFETYQETQYF. The CDR3 DNA is TGTGCCAGCAGCTTTTTCGAGACCTATCAAGAGACCCAGTACTTC.

This clone was counted a single time. The chain couples TRBV6-1 to TRBJ2-7; TRBD1 agrees at 7 bases. CDR1 is MNHNS, CDR2 SASEGT, per germline. This CDR3 region has 15 residues. V was clipped by 7 bases and J by 3 bases; unmatched bases: 12. The CDR3 loop reads CASNPTGASFYEQYF. The CDR3 region has the DNA TGTGCCAGCAACCCAACAGGGGCCAGCTTCTACGAGCAGTACTTC.

This clone was counted a single time. CDR3 loop: CASSSGRNLRAGELFF. CDR3 sequence (DNA): TGCGCCAGCAGTTCGGGACGAAACCTTAGGGCCGGGGAGCTGTTTTTT. V gene TRBV4-3 combines with J gene TRBJ2-2, with D perhaps assigned TRBD1 or TRBD2 (5 bases each). V lost 6 bases and J lost 6, with 20 bases in between. Germline V lookup: CDR1 LGHNA, CDR2 YSLEER. The CDR3 totals 16 residues.

The chain employs TRBV7-8 and TRBJ2-1, with D possibly being TRBD1 (5 bases). V was clipped by 10 bases and J by 5 bases, with 6 bases between them. The CDR3 covers 10 residues. The germline V gene encodes CDR1 SGHVS and CDR2 FQNEAQ. CDR3 loop: CATRDNEQFF. In DNA form, the CDR3 reads TGTGCCACCAGGGACAATGAGCAGTTCTTC.

The genes are TRBV7-9 and TRBJ2-7, with 10 bases identical to TRBD1. CDR3 length: 15 residues. Germline values: CDR1 SEHNR, CDR2 FQNEAQ (reference sequence). J was trimmed by 3 bases and V by 5 bases; bases with no gene match: 7. CDR3 coding DNA: TGTGCCAGCAGCCCTGGACAGGGGGTTTACTACGAGCAGTACTTC. It translates to CASSPGQGVYYEQYF.

The chain has TRBV10-1 and TRBJ2-1; the D is unclear. Trimming removed 3 bases at V and 9 bases at J, with 12 bases between. CDR1 and CDR2 (germline): WNHNN, SYGVQD (reference sequence). CDR3 size: 13 residues. CDR3 residues: CASSDPLRGEQFF. The CDR3 region has the DNA TGCGCCAGCAGTGATCCCCTTAGAGGTGAGCAGTTCTTC.

V gene TRBV9 combines with J gene TRBJ2-1, with 10 bases identical to TRBD1. The CDR3 has 16 amino acids. Per the germline V gene, CDR1 is SGDLS and CDR2 is YYNGEE. Trimming took 1 base from V and 7 from J; bases not matched to a gene: 8. CDR3 nucleotide sequence: TGTGCCAGCAGCGTAAGGGACAGGGGATATTTTAATGAGCAGTTCTTC. Residues: CASSVRDRGYFNEQFF.

V and J are TRBV2 and TRBJ2-3; 9 bases are shared with TRBD2. V lost 8 bases and J lost 1; bases outside the gene matches: 4. The CDR3 consists of 14 residues. Per germline, CDR1 SNHLY and CDR2 FYNNEI. The DNA of the CDR3 is TGTGCCAGCTCCTGGACTAGCGGCACAGATACGCAGTATTTT. Its translation: CASSWTSGTDTQYF.

The chain recombines TRBV7-9 with TRBJ2-1; 9 nucleotides agree with TRBD1. This CDR3 comprises 17 residues. Germline CDR1 is SEHNR and CDR2 is FQNEAQ (reference sequence). V lost 1 base to trimming and J lost 5 bases; unmatched junction nucleotides: 9. CDR3 coding DNA: TGTGCCAGCAGCTTAGGGCGGGTGGGACAGGGCCACAATGAGCAGTTCTTC. This gives the protein CASSLGRVGQGHNEQFF. Filled out from reference TRBV7-9 and TRBJ2-1, the complete variable domain reads DTGVSQNPRHKITKRGQNVTFRCDPISEHNRLYWYRQTLGQGPEFLTYFQNEAQLEKSRLLSDRFSAERPKGSFSTLEIQRTEQGDSAMYLCASSLGRVGQGHNEQFFGPGTRLTVL.

As to this clone: Additional DNA sequences in this sample encode the identical CDR3. The V gene is TRBV2, the J gene TRBJ2-7; D not resolved. Germline CDR1 reads SNHLY; CDR2 reads FYNNEI. The CDR3 runs to 15 residues. V lost 3 bases, J lost 0 bases, and 12 bases lay in between. CDR3 nucleotides: TGTGCCAGCAGTGATTGGGCAGGTAGCTCCTACGAGCAGTACTTC. Protein: CASSDWAGSSYEQYF.